The TCR beta chain under discussion was sequenced for a study of CD8 T cells in Susac syndrome. The study's findings and limits: That the number of individuals in its TCR sequencing and HLA analysis was relatively small was acknowledged by the study.

Roughly 0.45 to 1 ug RNA was reverse transcribed with random hexamers. Across 54 Vbeta and 13 Jbeta, immunoSEQ multiplex PCR amplified TCR beta CDR3. One entry per CDR3 protein, called by TCRdb with MiXCR from the immunoSEQ multiplex PCR reads. Found here are about 300,000 distinct CDR3 sequences, 70% to 90% of them singletons; the top ten hold 0.2% to 0.25%. Germline assignment: CDR1 LGHNT and CDR2 FRNRAP. CDR3 size: 14 residues. With 5 bases removed from V and 2 bases from J, the gap between germline ends came to 11 bases. This clonotype has just one count. The target antigen is unknown. CD8+ and CD4+ T cells taken from blood had their TCR beta sequenced. In contrast to the negatively isolated CD8+ and CD4+ T cells, TEMRA cells were FACS-enriched.

The specimen sequenced was CD8+ T cells from PBMCs. The receptor comes from a human donor with multiple sclerosis. V is TRBV12-5 and J is TRBJ2-3; D unclear. CDR3 DNA: TGTGCTAGTGGTCCCTCGGACCTCACAGATACGCAGTATTTT. Its protein product is CASGPSDLTDTQYF.